The clone carrying this T cell receptor beta chain was observed once. No antigen is known for it. Germline CDR1 is SGHDT and CDR2 is YYEEEE. V trimming: 4 bases; J trimming: 2 bases; junction bases outside the gene matches: 4. This CDR3 spans 14 amino acids. The primer mix had 60 Vbeta and 13 Jbeta primers. Sequencing was performed with immunoSEQ multiplex PCR; in TCRdb, only in-frame clones are kept and a portion is missing. In the table there are 99,000 or so clones, roughly 78% of which are singletons. The sample comes from a study of cytomegalovirus exposure and HLA in healthy donors. Study-level results: For most subjects, TCR beta sequences were reported to predict HLA-A and HLA-B alleles with accuracy.

The chain links TRBV5-6 to TRBJ1-2; 8 positions agree with TRBD1. Sequenced: PBMCs. This receptor was identified in a woman in her thirties or forties in good health and CMV-seronegative. The CDR3 reads CASSRDRRNYGYTF. The CDR3 nucleotides read TGTGCCAGCAGCCGGGACAGGCGAAACTATGGCTACACCTTC.